Here is one TCR beta chain with its context. Its antigen is unidentified. Germline CDR1 and CDR2: SGHRS and YFSETQ. With 1 base removed from V and 0 bases from J, the gap between germline ends came to 7 bases. This CDR3 is 15 amino acids long. The data originate from a study of CD8+ T cells in alopecia areata. Treatment defined: oral pan-JAK inhibitor, 5-10 mg twice daily. After isolation, RNA underwent reverse transcription to generate cDNA as the sequencing template. The assay was immunoSEQ multiplex PCR, and TCRdb's table has in-frame clones only and misses some. The table shows 150,000 to 200,000 clones, with around three fifths occurring only once. Whole-study findings and limits: TCR sharing across patients was less clear than in mice, possibly HLA-related. Tofacitinib significantly brought down scalp clonality and expanded CD8+ clones among top 100.

This material consisted of CD4+ T cells sorted from blood, taken at week 24, from a patient treated with tofacitinib. The TCR comes from a human donor with alopecia areata. V usage is TRBV5-1 and J usage is TRBJ2-2; D is perhaps TRBD1 (6 bases). The CDR3: CASSLRTANTGELFF. The DNA for the CDR3 is TGCGCCAGCAGCTTGAGGACAGCGAACACCGGGGAGCTGTTTTTT.